The 10 T cell receptor beta chains below were found in one sample sequenced in a study of blood T cell repertoires in COVID-19. The assay was immunoSEQ multiplex PCR, and TCRdb's table has in-frame clones only and misses some. The sample yields tens of thousands of clones, roughly two thirds seen once. Sequenced: peripheral blood. The source of these receptors is a woman in her 70s with acute or convalescent COVID-19.

This clone was counted between two and nine times. The chain combines TRBV10-3 with TRBJ2-5; unclear D gene. Trimming pared 4 bases from V and 1 base from J, leaving 22 bases between. Germline values: CDR1 ENHRY, CDR2 SYGVKD. The CDR3 is 18 amino acids. DNA for the CDR3: TGTGCCATCAGTGCCTCCGACTCCCGGAGAATATTCCAAGAGACCCAGTACTTC. This gives the protein CAISASDSRRIFQETQYF.

V gene TRBV5-4 combines with J gene TRBJ2-7; 10 bases are shared with TRBD2. Germline assignment: CDR1 SGHNT and CDR2 YYREEE (reference sequence). J gave up 3 bases and V 4 bases, and 7 bases lay outside the gene matches. The CDR3 sequence is 15 residues long. This CDR3 reads CASSPGASGSYEQYF. DNA of the CDR3: TGTGCCAGCAGCCCTGGGGCTAGCGGGAGCTACGAGCAGTACTTC.

V gene TRBV6-5 combines with J gene TRBJ1-4; unclear D gene. The CDR3 sequence is 14 residues long. The germline V gene encodes CDR1 MNHEY and CDR2 SVGAGI. The V end lost 0 bases, the J end lost 7 bases, and 9 bases lay between the germline ends. The CDR3, as DNA: TGTGCCAGCAGTTACTCTGGCGGTCCTGAAAAACTGTTTTTT. Its translation is CASSYSGGPEKLFF.

The chain links TRBV18 to TRBJ2-1; 12 bases fit TRBD2. This CDR3 contains 15 residues. V lost 6 bases to trimming and J lost 6 bases; unmatched junction nucleotides: 6. The germline gives CDR1 KGHSH, CDR2 LQKENI. CDR3: CASSRTSGESNEQFF. The CDR3 DNA reads as TGTGCCAGCTCGCGGACTAGCGGGGAAAGCAATGAGCAGTTCTTC.

The chain is built from TRBV3-1 (or the pseudogene TRBV3-2) and TRBJ2-3; D gene uncertain. The CDR3 sequence is 13 residues long. V dropped 0 bases and J dropped 7 bases, with 8 bases sitting between them. CDR1 and CDR2 from the germline V gene are LGHDT and YNNKEL (reference sequence). Here the CDR3 reads CASSQESRNTQYF. The CDR3 region has the DNA TGTGCCAGCAGCCAAGAATCGCGGAATACGCAGTATTTT.

This clone occurred many times. The chain links TRBV28 to TRBJ1-2; D possibly corresponds to TRBD1 (6 bases). The germline V and J ends were trimmed by 9 bases and 7 bases, with 27 bases remaining between them. Germline values: CDR1 MDHEN, CDR2 SYDVKM. This CDR3 has 16 amino acids. The CDR3 DNA is TGTGCCAGATACGCCGTGCCAGGGACACTCATACCTGGCTACACCTTC. Amino acids: CARYAVPGTLIPGYTF.

The sample holds a few counts of this clone. The V gene is TRBV29-1, the J gene TRBJ2-1; D is perhaps TRBD2 (6 bases). The CDR3 has 15 residues. CDR1 is SQVTM, CDR2 ANQGSEA, per germline. With 3 bases removed from V and 12 bases from J, the gap between germline ends came to 24 bases. This CDR3 reads CSVESWQDYRRSQFF. As DNA, the CDR3 is TGCAGCGTTGAGAGTTGGCAGGACTATAGGAGATCGCAGTTCTTC.

V is TRBV19 and J is TRBJ2-6, with D maybe TRBD1 (6 bases). The CDR3 spans 16 residues. With 11 bases removed from V and 4 bases from J, the gap between germline ends came to 21 bases. The germline V gene has CDR1 LNHDA and CDR2 SQIVND (reference sequence). Written as DNA, the CDR3 is TGTGCCTGGATGTACCTTGAGGGGACAGGGGCCAACGTCCTGACTTTC. Translated, it gives CAWMYLEGTGANVLTF.

The chain carries TRBV28 and TRBJ2-5, with TRBD1 as a possible D gene (5 bases). Germline V gives CDR1 MDHEN, CDR2 SYDVKM. The V gene lost 6 bases and the J gene lost 2 bases, with 13 bases spanning the gap. The CDR3 is made up of 14 amino acids. CDR3 in DNA: TGTGCCAGCAGGGAACAGGTACTGCAAGAGACCCAGTACTTC. Its translation is CASREQVLQETQYF.

The chain is built from TRBV6-6 and TRBJ2-5; 9 nucleotides align to TRBD1. Germline values: CDR1 MNHNY, CDR2 SVGAGI (reference sequence). This CDR3 is built from 16 residues. V was pared by 0 bases and J by 5 bases, with 7 bases of the junction left unmatched. The CDR3 loop reads CASSYSGTGRTETQYF. CDR3 bases: TGTGCCAGCAGTTACTCCGGGACAGGGAGAACGGAGACCCAGTACTTC.